This T cell receptor (beta chain) was captured by sequencing in a study of STAT3 mutations in large granular lymphocyte leukemia. Whole-study results and caveats: After therapy, 6 of 18 patients switched clonotypes, all new clones STAT3 wild type. In T-cell large granular lymphocyte leukemia, about half of patients showed multiple immunodominant subclonotypes.

Data came from immunoSEQ multiplex PCR; TCRdb stores just in-frame clones and leaves some out. The sample holds approximately 8,000 clones, about 89% seen once. The CDR3 sequence is 13 residues long. The V end was cut by 0 bases, the J end by 5 bases, with 7 bases between. In germline, CDR1 is MNHEY, CDR2 SMNVEV (reference sequence). On this clone itself: Its target is unknown.

This clonotype was sampled from a man aged 80 or over with T-cell large granular lymphocyte leukemia. Some clones in this sample may be carry-over from other donors' samples. The source material was peripheral blood mononuclear cells. The chain combines TRBV27 with TRBJ1-1; a weak D match, TRBD1 (5 bases). The DNA for the CDR3 is TGTGCCAGCAGTTTATCGCGGGGGACTGAAGCTTTCTTT. Translating gives CASSLSRGTEAFF.